The clone carrying this T cell receptor beta chain was detected a few times. The antigen remains unidentified. The donors were healthy bone marrow donors. This sample stems from a study of cytomegalovirus exposure and HLA in healthy donors. The study's findings and limits: Confirmation in vitro established that a few CMV-associated chains were specific for CMV antigens. The study listed approximately 170 cytomegalovirus-associated TCR beta chains.

PCR used 60 Vbeta primers and 13 Jbeta primers. Using immunoSEQ multiplex PCR, the repertoire was profiled, and TCRdb retains in-frame clones only, with some absent. The repertoire holds over 110,000 clones, with around 73% as singletons. V lost 4 bases and J 0 bases, leaving 22 bases between the germline ends. This CDR3 comprises 19 residues. Germline V lookup: CDR1 SGDLS, CDR2 YYNGEE. The source is a female donor in good health and CMV-seronegative. Sample: PBMCs. The rearrangement links TRBV9 to TRBJ1-4; D not resolved. This CDR3 is CASSSRPLLSTSTNEKLFF. CDR3 sequence (DNA): TGTGCCAGCAGCTCGCGGCCTCTCCTTTCAACCTCAACTAATGAAAAACTGTTTTTT.